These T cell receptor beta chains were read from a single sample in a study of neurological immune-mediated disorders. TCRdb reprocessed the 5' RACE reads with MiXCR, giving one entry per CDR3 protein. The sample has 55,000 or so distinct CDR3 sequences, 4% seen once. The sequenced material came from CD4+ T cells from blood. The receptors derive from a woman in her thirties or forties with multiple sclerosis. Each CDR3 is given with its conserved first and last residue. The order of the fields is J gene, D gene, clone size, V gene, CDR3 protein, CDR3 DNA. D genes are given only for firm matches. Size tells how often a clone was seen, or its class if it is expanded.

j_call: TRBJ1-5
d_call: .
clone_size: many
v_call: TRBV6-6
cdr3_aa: CASSRTDSNQPQHF
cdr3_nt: TGTGCCAGCAGTAGGACAGATAGCAATCAGCCCCAGCATTTT

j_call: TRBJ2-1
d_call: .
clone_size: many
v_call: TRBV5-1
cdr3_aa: CASSLEVIFYNEQFF
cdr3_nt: TGCGCCAGCAGCTTGGAGGTTATCTTCTACAATGAGCAGTTCTTC

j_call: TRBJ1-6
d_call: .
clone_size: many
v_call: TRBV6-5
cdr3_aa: CASSYSPLNSPLHF
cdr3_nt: TGTGCCAGCAGTTACTCCCCTTTGAATTCACCCCTCCACTTT

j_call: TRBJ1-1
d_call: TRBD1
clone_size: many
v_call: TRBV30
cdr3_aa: CAWDRGSGTEAFF
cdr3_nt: TGTGCCTGGGACAGGGGCAGTGGCACTGAAGCTTTCTTT

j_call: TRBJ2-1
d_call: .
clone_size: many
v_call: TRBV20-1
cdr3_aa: CSATRAMGSRVDEQFF
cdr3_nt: TGCAGTGCTACCCGGGCAATGGGGTCGAGAGTGGATGAGCAGTTCTTC

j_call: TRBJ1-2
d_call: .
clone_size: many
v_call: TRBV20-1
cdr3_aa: CSASVQGRYYGYTF
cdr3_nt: TGCAGTGCTAGTGTCCAGGGCCGCTATTATGGCTACACCTTC

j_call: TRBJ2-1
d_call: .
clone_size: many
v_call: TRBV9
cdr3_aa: CASSVATENNEQFF
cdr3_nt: TGTGCCAGCAGCGTAGCCACGGAGAACAATGAGCAGTTCTTC

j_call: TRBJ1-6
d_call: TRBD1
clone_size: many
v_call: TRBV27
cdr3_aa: CASRSLSGTANSPLHF
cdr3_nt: TGTGCCAGCAGATCTTTATCCGGGACAGCAAATTCACCCCTCCACTTT

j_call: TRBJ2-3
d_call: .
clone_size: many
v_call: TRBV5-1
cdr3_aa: CASSLTTGRVTDTQYF
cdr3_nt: TGCGCCAGCAGCCTAACGACAGGGAGGGTCACAGATACGCAGTATTTT

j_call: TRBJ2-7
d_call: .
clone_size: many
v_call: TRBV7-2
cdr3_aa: CASSLYVLASEQYF
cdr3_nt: TGTGCCAGCAGCTTATACGTTCTAGCGAGTGAGCAGTACTTC

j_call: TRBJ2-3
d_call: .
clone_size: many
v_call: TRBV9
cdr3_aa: CASTGGGTSTDTQYF
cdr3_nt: TGTGCCAGCACCGGGGGTGGCACCTCCACAGATACGCAGTATTTT

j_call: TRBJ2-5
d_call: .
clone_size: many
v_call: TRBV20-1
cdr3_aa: CSALSETQYF
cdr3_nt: TGCAGTGCTCTTAGTGAGACCCAGTACTTC

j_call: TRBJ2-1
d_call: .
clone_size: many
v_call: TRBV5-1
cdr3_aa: CASSLALGLSYNEQFF
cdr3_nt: TGCGCCAGCAGCTTGGCCTTAGGACTTTCCTACAATGAGCAGTTCTTC

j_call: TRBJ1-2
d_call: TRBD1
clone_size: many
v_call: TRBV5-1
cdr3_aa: CASSVRQGPDGYTF
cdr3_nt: TGCGCCAGCAGCGTCCGACAGGGGCCGGATGGCTACACCTTC

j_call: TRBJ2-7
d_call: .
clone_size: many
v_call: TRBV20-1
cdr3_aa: CSARDEWKAYEQYF
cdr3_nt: TGCAGTGCTAGAGATGAGTGGAAGGCCTACGAGCAGTACTTC

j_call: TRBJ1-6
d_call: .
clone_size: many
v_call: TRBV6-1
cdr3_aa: CASSVGLLFSPLHF
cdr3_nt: TGTGCCAGCAGTGTGGGGCTACTGTTTTCACCCCTCCACTTT

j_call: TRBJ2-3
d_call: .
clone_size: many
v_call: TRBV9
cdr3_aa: CASSVVAPSHEQYF
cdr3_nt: TGTGCCAGCAGCGTAGTGGCGCCTAGCCACGAGCAGTATTTT

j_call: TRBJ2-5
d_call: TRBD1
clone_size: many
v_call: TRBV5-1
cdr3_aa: CASSLRTGTEETQYF
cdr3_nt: TGCGCCAGCAGCCTCCGTACAGGGACAGAAGAGACCCAGTACTTC

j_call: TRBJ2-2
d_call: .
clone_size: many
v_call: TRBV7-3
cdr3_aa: CASSWGSTGELFF
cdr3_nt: TGTGCCAGCAGCTGGGGGTCCACCGGGGAGCTGTTTTTT